Sequencing of this T cell receptor (beta chain) was carried out in a study of PD-L1 blockade in urothelial cancer. Overall study: Enrolled patients had been treated previously with 0 to 3 chemotherapy regimens. Investigators checked blood 3 weeks (second dose) and 6 weeks after treatment start.

Synthetically made TCR analog templates were put into each PCR as spikes. Clones were read by immunoSEQ multiplex PCR, and TCRdb kept only the in-frame ones, dropping some. The sample shows approximately 18,000 clones, about 91% of them seen only once. The time point was: pretreatment peripheral blood. Whole-study results and caveats: Pretreatment peripheral blood TCR clonality that fell below the median predicted better survival among the patients studied.

Regarding this clone: Its antigen is not identified.

The CDR3 has 14 amino acids. Germline V gene sequence: CDR1 SGHNT, CDR2 YYREEE (reference sequence). After removal of 4 bases from V and 3 bases from J, the junction contained 7 bases not matched to a gene. V and J are TRBV5-4 and TRBJ2-7; 7 positions agree with TRBD1. The sample in question was PBMCs, obtained around atezolizumab (anti-PD-L1) treatment. The TCR sequence derives from a man between 70 and 80 years old with urothelial cancer. This chain's CDR3 is CASSPATGSYEQYF. The CDR3, as DNA: TGTGCCAGCAGCCCTGCGACAGGGAGCTACGAGCAGTACTTC.